Shown below are 15 T cell receptor beta chains from a single sample sequenced in a study of T cells in Graves' hyperthyroidism and ophthalmopathy. Authors of the study amplified TCR beta CDR3 regions from RNA transcripts. HTBI primers drove first-round RT-PCR of the TCR CDR3. TCRdb redid the calling of the multiplex PCR reads with MiXCR, one entry per CDR3 protein. The sample holds about 480,000 distinct CDR3 sequences; approximately 14% are singletons and the top ten take about 17%. Sequencing was carried out using blood. The source is a woman younger than 30 with Graves' hyperthyroidism.

This clonotype was seen ten or more times. The chain joins TRBV3-1 to TRBJ2-1; TRBD2 might be the D (6 bases). V was shortened by 0 bases and J by 14 bases, with 17 bases between the two germline ends. Germline CDR1 and CDR2: LGHDT and YNNKEL (reference sequence). CDR3 length: 14 amino acids. The CDR3 bases are TGTGCCAGCAGCCAAGAGGTGAAGGCCCGCGGGGAGTTCTTC. Amino acid sequence: CASSQEVKARGEFF.

In this sample, this clonotype turned up many times. V and J are TRBV7-9 and TRBJ1-4; 7 positions match TRBD1. Germline V CDR1 and CDR2: SEHNR, FQNEAQ (reference sequence). With V trimmed by 5 bases and J by 8 bases, 11 bases remained unmatched. This CDR3 spans 15 amino acids. The DNA for the CDR3 is TGTGCCAGCAGCATTGACAGGGTGAAATTGGAAAAACTGTTTTTT. It codes for CASSIDRVKLEKLFF.

This clonotype was seen once. The genes are TRBV7-9 and TRBJ1-2; D is ambiguous. Germline CDR1 and CDR2: SEHNR and FQNEAQ (reference sequence). The V and J ends lost 5 bases and 11 bases respectively, with 18 bases between them. The length of the CDR3 is 13 residues. The CDR3 DNA reads as TGTGCCAGCAGCCAGGTCGTTTCGTGGGGATACACCTTC. It is translated as CASSQVVSWGYTF.

This clonotype was found many times. The V gene is TRBV18, the J gene TRBJ1-1, with 10 bases fitting TRBD1. Germline V gene sequence: CDR1 KGHSH, CDR2 LQKENI. With V trimmed by 5 bases and J by 1 base, 4 bases remained unmatched. This CDR3 region has 15 residues. The CDR3 nucleotides are TGTGCCAGCTCAAGGGACAGGGGTTCGAACACTGAAGCTTTCTTT. The encoded protein is CASSRDRGSNTEAFF. The full variable domain, in which reference TRBV18 and TRBJ1-1 provide the parts outside the CDR3, is NAGVMQNPRHLVRRRGQEARLRCSPMKGHSHVYWYRQLPEEGLKFMVYLQKENIIDESGMPKERFSAEFPKEGPSILRIQQVVRGDSAAYFCASSRDRGSNTEAFFGQGTRLTVV.

The sample holds many counts of this clonotype. The chain is built from TRBV3-1 and TRBJ1-1, with no clear D. Germline CDR1 LGHDT, CDR2 YNNKEL (reference sequence). CDR3 size: 13 residues. V dropped 0 bases and J dropped 2 bases, with 4 bases sitting between them. CDR3 region: CASSQDLNTEAFF. DNA of the CDR3: TGTGCCAGCAGCCAAGACCTAAACACTGAAGCTTTCTTT. Full variable domain (rest looked up from reference TRBV3-1 and TRBJ1-1): DTAVSQTPKYLVTQMGNDKSIKCEQNLGHDTMYWYKQDSKKFLKIMFSYNNKELIINETVPNRFSPKSPDKAHLNLHINSLELGDSAVYFCASSQDLNTEAFFGQGTRLTVV.

This clonotype was detected many times. The chain is built from TRBV6-1 and TRBJ2-1, with 8 positions matching TRBD1. Germline V gives CDR1 MNHNS, CDR2 SASEGT. This CDR3 contains 15 residues. J was trimmed by 6 bases and V by 8 bases; bases with no gene match: 12. The CDR3: CASCPLGQGGNEQFF. For the CDR3, the DNA is TGTGCCAGCTGCCCATTAGGACAGGGAGGCAATGAGCAGTTCTTC.

The V call is TRBV9, the J call TRBJ1-5, with TRBD1 as a possible D gene (6 bases). Trimming left V 4 bases short and J 3 bases short, with 14 bases between. This CDR3 region has 15 residues. In germline, CDR1 is SGDLS, CDR2 YYNGEE. The CDR3 DNA is TGTGCCAGCAGCATTACAGACAGGTTCAATCAGCCCCAGCATTTT. It translates to CASSITDRFNQPQHF. The full variable domain, rest sourced from reference TRBV9 and TRBJ1-5, is DSGVTQTPKHLITATGQRVTLRCSPRSGDLSVYWYQQSLDQGLQFLIQYYNGEERAKGNILERFSAQQFPDLHSELNLSSLELGDSALYFCASSITDRFNQPQHFGDGTRLSIL.

This clonotype has ten or more counts. The CDR3 is CASSQGSSTQETQYF. The DNA for the CDR3 is TGTGCCAGCAGCCAGGGTAGCAGTACGCAAGAGACCCAGTACTTC. The rearrangement joins TRBV3-1 to TRBJ2-5, with unresolved D. The CDR3 is 15 residues long. V was cut by 3 bases and J by 2 bases, with 13 bases left in between. Germline V CDR1 and CDR2: LGHDT, YNNKEL (reference sequence).

In this sample, this clonotype turned up many times. The gene calls are TRBV12-3 or TRBV12-4 and TRBJ1-2; TRBD1 might be the D (6 bases). There are 14 residues in the CDR3. With 2 bases removed from V and 6 bases from J, the gap between germline ends came to 13 bases. The CDR3 protein is CASSLKGVVDGYTF. CDR3 sequence (DNA): TGTGCCAGCAGTTTAAAGGGGGTCGTTGATGGCTACACCTTC.

This clonotype has a count of ten or more. This chain joins TRBV27 and TRBJ2-5, with TRBD2 as a possible D gene (6 bases). Between the trimmed V and J ends, which lost 0 bases and 5 bases, there was a span of 16 bases. Germline values: CDR1 MNHEY, CDR2 SMNVEV (reference sequence). This CDR3 comprises 16 residues. CDR3 in DNA: TGTGCCAGCAGTTTATCCCCTCGACTAGATCCCGAGACCCAGTACTTC. Translating it yields CASSLSPRLDPETQYF.

In this sample, this clonotype turned up many times. This chain uses TRBV2 with TRBJ2-7; 10 bases align to TRBD2. The CDR3 is 13 amino acids. CDR1 and CDR2 (germline): SNHLY, FYNNEI. The ends lost 7 bases at V and 6 bases at J; junction bases unmatched: 6. The CDR3: CASMRLAGVEQYV. In DNA, the CDR3 is TGTGCCAGCATGAGGCTAGCGGGAGTCGAGCAGTACGTC.

The table lists this clonotype with many counts. The chain is built from TRBV3-1 and TRBJ1-1; 7 positions match TRBD1. The V segment lost 7 bases and the J segment 4 bases; nucleotides outside the gene matches: 18. The CDR3 covers 17 residues. Germline CDR1 LGHDT, CDR2 YNNKEL (reference sequence). CDR3 amino acids: CASTTPRGVKGATEAFF. The CDR3 region has the DNA TGTGCCAGCACCACACCTCGGGGGGTGAAGGGGGCCACTGAAGCTTTCTTT.

The gene calls are TRBV6-5 and TRBJ2-2, with 10 nucleotides matching TRBD2. The CDR3 has 17 residues. Germline values: CDR1 MNHEY, CDR2 SVGAGI. V was pared by 0 bases and J by 2 bases, with 3 bases of the junction left unmatched. The CDR3 here is CASSYSPSGSNTGELFF. CDR3 DNA: TGTGCCAGCAGTTACTCGCCTAGCGGGAGTAACACCGGGGAGCTGTTTTTT.

There are many counts of this clonotype. The J gene is TRBJ2-1, the V gene TRBV5-1; TRBD2 aligns across 10 bases. CDR3 length: 15 residues. V lost 1 base to trimming and J lost 8 bases; unmatched junction nucleotides: 6. Germline CDR1 SGHRS, CDR2 YFSETQ. CDR3: CASSLSSGSRDEQFF. The CDR3 coding sequence is TGCGCCAGCAGCTTGTCTAGCGGGAGTCGCGATGAGCAGTTCTTC.

There are many counts of this clonotype. The rearrangement uses TRBV7-3 and TRBJ2-1; 8 nucleotides line up with TRBD2. Per germline, CDR1 SGHTA and CDR2 FQGTGA. V shed 0 bases, J shed 4 bases, and the junction held 8 bases outside the gene matches. The CDR3 spans 17 residues. Written as DNA, the CDR3 is TGTGCCAGCAGCTTAACTCCAGCGGGAGCCGAGTACAATGAGCAGTTCTTC. It specifies CASSLTPAGAEYNEQFF.